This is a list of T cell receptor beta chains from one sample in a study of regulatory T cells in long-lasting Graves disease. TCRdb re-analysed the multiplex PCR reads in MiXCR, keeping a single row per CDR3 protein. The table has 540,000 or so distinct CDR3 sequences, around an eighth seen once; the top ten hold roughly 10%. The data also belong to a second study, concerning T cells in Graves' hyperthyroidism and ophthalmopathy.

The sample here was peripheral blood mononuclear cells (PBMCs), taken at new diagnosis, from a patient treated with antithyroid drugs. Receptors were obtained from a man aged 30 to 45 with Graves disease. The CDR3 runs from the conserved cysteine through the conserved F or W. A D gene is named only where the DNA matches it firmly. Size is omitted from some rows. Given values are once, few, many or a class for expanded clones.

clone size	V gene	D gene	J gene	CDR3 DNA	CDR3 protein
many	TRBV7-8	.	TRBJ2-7	TGTGCCAGCAGCTTAAAACCCTCGAGCGGCTCCTACGAGCAGTACTTC	CASSLKPSSGSYEQYF
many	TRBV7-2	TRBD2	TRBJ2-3	TGTGCCAGCAGACCTCCGGGACTAGCATCGACAGATACGCAGTATTTT	CASRPPGLASTDTQYF
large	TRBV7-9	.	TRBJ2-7	TGTGCCAGCACCAAAGATAGCGGAGCGAAACGTGCCGAGCAGTACTTC	CASTKDSGAKRAEQYF
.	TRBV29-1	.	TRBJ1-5	TGCAGCGTTGAGCTAAGCGAGGGGCAGCCCCAGCATTTT	CSVELSEGQPQHF
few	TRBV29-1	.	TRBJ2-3	TGCAGCTCGAGGGGGCGGGAAAAAGATACGCAGTATTTT	CSSRGREKDTQYF
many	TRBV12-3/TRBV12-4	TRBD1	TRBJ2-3	TGTGCCAGCAGTCCTTGGGACAGAAGCACAGATACGCAGTATTTT	CASSPWDRSTDTQYF
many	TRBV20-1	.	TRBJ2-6	TGCAGTGCTCCGACCCCGGCTGGGGCCAACGTCCTGACTTTC	CSAPTPAGANVLTF
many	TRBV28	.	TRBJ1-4	TGTGCCAGCAGTCCAGATGAAAAACTGTTTTTT	CASSPDEKLFF
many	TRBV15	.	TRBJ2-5	TGTGCCACCAGCAGAGATAGGAGCTTAGAGACCCAGTACTTC	CATSRDRSLETQYF
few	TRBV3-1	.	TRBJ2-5	TGTGCCAGCAGCTCGACTATGGGAGCGTCAGAGACCCAGTACTTC	CASSSTMGASETQYF
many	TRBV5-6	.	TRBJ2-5	TGTGCCAGCAGCCCGTCCCTGAGAACCCAAGAGACCCAGTACTTC	CASSPSLRTQETQYF
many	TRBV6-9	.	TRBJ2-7	TGTGCCAGCAGTTCGACAACAGGGACGAGGGGCTCCTACGAGCAGTACTTC	CASSSTTGTRGSYEQYF
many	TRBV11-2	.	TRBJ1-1	TGTGCCAGCAGGGTCCGCGGGGAGCTGAACACTGAAGCTTTCTTT	CASRVRGELNTEAFF
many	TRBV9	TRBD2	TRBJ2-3	TGTGCCAGCAGCGTAGCTCTAGCGGGAGGATCAGATACGCAGTATTTT	CASSVALAGGSDTQYF
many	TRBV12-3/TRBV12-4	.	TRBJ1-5	TGTGCCAGCAGTTTAGAGGGGATCAATCAGCCCCAGCATTTT	CASSLEGINQPQHF
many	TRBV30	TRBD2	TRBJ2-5	TGTGCCTGGAGCTTAGCGGGGCAACGAGAGACCCAGTACTTC	CAWSLAGQRETQYF
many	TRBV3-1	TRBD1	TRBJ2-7	TGTGCCAGCAGTGAACGCGGACAGGTCGAGCAGTACTTC	CASSERGQVEQYF
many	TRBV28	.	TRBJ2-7	TGTGCCAGCAGATTTTCACAGGGACGCGAGCAGTACTTC	CASRFSQGREQYF
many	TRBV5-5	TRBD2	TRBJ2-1	TGTGCCAGCAGGACGGGAGGCCAGAATGAGCAGTTCTTC	CASRTGGQNEQFF
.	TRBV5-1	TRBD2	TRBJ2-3	TGCGCCAGCAGCCGAGCGGGGGTCACAGATACGCAGTATTTT	CASSRAGVTDTQYF
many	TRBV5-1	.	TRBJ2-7	TGCGCCAGCAGCAACGGACCGTACGAGCAGTACTTC	CASSNGPYEQYF
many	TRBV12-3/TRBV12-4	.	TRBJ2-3	TGTGCCAGCAGACGGACGACTAGCACAGATACGCAGTATTTT	CASRRTTSTDTQYF
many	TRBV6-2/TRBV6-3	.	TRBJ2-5	TGTGCCAGCAGGCCGACTGACTACCTGGTGAGGGAGACCCAGTACTTC	CASRPTDYLVRETQYF
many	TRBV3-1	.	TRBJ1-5	TGTGCCAGCAGCCAAGATGGAACAGCTGATCAGCCCCAGCATTTT	CASSQDGTADQPQHF
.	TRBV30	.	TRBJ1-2	TGTGCCTGGAGTCAGGTGCCCAACTATGGCTACACCTTC	CAWSQVPNYGYTF
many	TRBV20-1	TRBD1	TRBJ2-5	TGCAGTGCTGAGGGACAGGGCGTAGAGACCCAGTACTTC	CSAEGQGVETQYF
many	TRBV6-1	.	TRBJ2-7	TGTGCCAGCAGTGAGCCAGGTCCCTACGAGCAGTACTTC	CASSEPGPYEQYF
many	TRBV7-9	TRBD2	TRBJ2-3	TGTGCCAGCAGACCCACTACAGCGGGAGGTACAGATACGCAGTATTTT	CASRPTTAGGTDTQYF
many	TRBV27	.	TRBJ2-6	TGTGCCAGCAGATTGTCCCTGACTTTC	CASRLSLTF
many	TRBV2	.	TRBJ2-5	TGTGCCAGCCCGGGGGTCCAAGAGACCCAGTACTTC	CASPGVQETQYF
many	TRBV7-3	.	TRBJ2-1	TGTGCCAGCAGCATCCACGGGAGTGTCAATGAGCAGTTCTTC	CASSIHGSVNEQFF
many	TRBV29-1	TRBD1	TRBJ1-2	TGCAGCGAGCGCTCACCCGGGACAGACTATGGCTACACCTTC	CSERSPGTDYGYTF
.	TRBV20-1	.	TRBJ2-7	TGCAGTGGTTCGGACAACGAGTACGAGCAGTACTTC	CSGSDNEYEQYF
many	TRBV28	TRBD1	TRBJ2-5	TGTGCCACCGAGGCAATGTTAGGGGGCGCAGGGGAGACCCAGTACTTC	CATEAMLGGAGETQYF
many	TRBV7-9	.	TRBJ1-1	TGTGCCAGCCTCTCGGGGGGGGCAGGGAGAGCTTTCTTT	CASLSGGAGRAFF
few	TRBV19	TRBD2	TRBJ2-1	TGTGCCAGTAGCCCGGGACTAGCGGACGACAATGAGCAGTTCTTC	CASSPGLADDNEQFF
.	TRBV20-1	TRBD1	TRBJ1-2	TGCAGTGCGTGGGACAGGGGAGGCCTCTATGGCTACACCTTC	CSAWDRGGLYGYTF
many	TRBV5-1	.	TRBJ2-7	TGCGCCAGCAGCTTTGGTGTAGGGGTCTACGAGCAGTGCTTC	CASSFGVGVYEQCF
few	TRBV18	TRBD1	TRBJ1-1	TGTGCCAGCTCACACTACAGGGGGCGAATGAACACTGAAGCTTTCTTT	CASSHYRGRMNTEAFF
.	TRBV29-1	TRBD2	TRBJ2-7	TGCAGCGTTGTTGGTTGGGAGGGCCTCTACGAGCAGTACTTC	CSVVGWEGLYEQYF
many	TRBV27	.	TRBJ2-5	TGTGCCAGCAGGCCATCCGGGACATTACGGGGGGAGACCCAGTACTTC	CASRPSGTLRGETQYF
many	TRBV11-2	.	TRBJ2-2	TGTGCCAGCAGACCATTTCAACTAACCCCCGGGGAGCTGTTTTTT	CASRPFQLTPGELFF
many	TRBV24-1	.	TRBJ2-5	TGTGCCACCAGTTACGGTTTGCGAGAGACCCAGTACTTC	CATSYGLRETQYF
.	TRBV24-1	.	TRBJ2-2	TGTGCCACCAAGACTAAGGACACCGGGGAGCTGTTTTTT	CATKTKDTGELFF
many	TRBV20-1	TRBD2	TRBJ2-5	TGCAGTGCTGGGGGGGCAGCGGGAGGACGAAAAGAGACCCAGTACTTC	CSAGGAAGGRKETQYF
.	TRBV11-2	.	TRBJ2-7	TGTGCCAGCAGCCTCATACGGACTGCTCGCCACGAGCAGTACTTC	CASSLIRTARHEQYF
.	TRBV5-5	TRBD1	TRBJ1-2	TGTGCCAGCAGCGGACAGGGTATAAGAGGCTACACCTTC	CASSGQGIRGYTF
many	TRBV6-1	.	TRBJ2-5	TGTGCCAGCAGCTCGGCAGGAGAGACCCAGTACTTC	CASSSAGETQYF
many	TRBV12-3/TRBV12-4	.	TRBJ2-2	TGTGCCAGCAGTCACAGGGACGGAAGGGAGCTGTTTTTT	CASSHRDGRELFF